These T cell receptor beta chains were read from a single sample in a study of T cells in Graves' hyperthyroidism and ophthalmopathy. TCRdb reanalysed the multiplex PCR reads using MiXCR and keeps one entry per CDR3 protein. Of a few hundred thousand distinct CDR3 sequences listed, more than 11% are singletons. The source material was blood. Receptors originate from a woman aged 25 to 39 with Graves' hyperthyroidism that later progressed to Graves' ophthalmopathy. The CDR3 runs from the conserved cysteine through the conserved F or W. D genes are given only for firm matches. Size values are once, few and many counts, or a class for expanded clones, and some rows have none.

NA	NA	TRBJ2-3	TRBV7-3	CASSFGVGRTDTQYF	TGTGCCAGCAGCTTTGGAGTGGGGCGAACAGATACGCAGTATTTT
NA	NA	TRBJ2-3	TRBV7-9	CASSLGTPDTDTQYF	TGTGCCAGCAGCTTAGGGACACCCGACACAGATACGCAGTATTTT
many	NA	TRBJ2-5	TRBV2	CASSGEGETQYF	TGTGCCAGCTCGGGGGAAGGGGAGACCCAGTACTTC
many	TRBD2	TRBJ2-3	TRBV7-6	CASSPGLAGLMDTQYF	TGTGCCAGCAGCCCAGGACTAGCGGGCCTCATGGATACGCAGTATTTT
few	TRBD2	TRBJ2-3	TRBV28	CASSLGTSDTDTQYF	TGTGCCAGCAGTCTCGGGACTAGCGACACAGATACGCAGTATTTT
many	TRBD2	TRBJ2-1	TRBV7-8	CASSLWTSSDDEQFF	TGTGCCAGCAGCTTGTGGACTAGTAGCGACGATGAGCAGTTCTTC
many	NA	TRBJ2-7	TRBV6-1	CASSPGAPYEQYF	TGTGCCAGCAGTCCAGGGGCCCCCTACGAGCAGTACTTC
NA	NA	TRBJ1-1	TRBV20-1	CSAKAVTNTEAFF	TGCAGTGCCAAGGCGGTTACGAACACTGAAGCTTTCTTT
NA	TRBD1	TRBJ2-5	TRBV20-1	CSATRQGQETQYF	TGCAGTGCTACGAGACAGGGCCAAGAGACCCAGTACTTC
many	NA	TRBJ2-1	TRBV29-1	CSVESLDYNEQFF	TGCAGCGTTGAAAGCCTGGACTACAATGAGCAGTTCTTC
NA	TRBD1	TRBJ2-2	TRBV5-1	CASSLTGGRRGRNTGELFF	TGCGCCAGCAGCCTCACTGGTGGCCGAAGGGGGCGGAACACCGGGGAGCTGTTTTTT
NA	NA	TRBJ2-3	TRBV20-1	CSARDGLTRATDTQYF	TGCAGTGCTAGAGATGGGCTCACTAGGGCCACAGATACGCAGTATTTT
NA	NA	TRBJ1-1	TRBV5-1	CASSFSENTEAFF	TGCGCCAGCAGCTTTTCAGAGAACACTGAAGCTTTCTTT
many	NA	TRBJ2-1	TRBV7-2	CASSLAPLDYTDEQFF	TGTGCCAGCAGCTTAGCGCCTCTAGACTATACCGATGAGCAGTTCTTC
many	NA	TRBJ1-2	TRBV3-1	CASRQTQGPYGYTF	TGTGCCAGCAGACAAACACAGGGTCCCTATGGCTACACCTTC
few	NA	TRBJ2-4	TRBV3-1	CASSPQGGYQNIQYF	TGTGCCAGCAGCCCCCAGGGCGGGTACCAAAACATTCAGTACTTC
NA	NA	TRBJ2-2	TRBV4-1	CASSQVSLRELFF	TGCGCCAGCAGCCAAGTTTCCTTGAGGGAGCTGTTTTTT
many	TRBD1	TRBJ2-5	TRBV12-3/TRBV12-4	CASSPGTGEETQYF	TGTGCCAGCAGTCCTGGGACAGGTGAAGAGACCCAGTACTTC
many	NA	TRBJ2-3	TRBV7-2	CASSLDSNAAVLEYF	TGTGCCAGCAGCTTAGATAGTAATGCGGCGGTTTTGGAGTATTTT
once	TRBD1	TRBJ2-5	TRBV30	CAWLGTGGMETQYF	TGTGCCTGGTTGGGGACAGGGGGAATGGAGACCCAGTACTTC
few	TRBD1	TRBJ1-5	TRBV6-1	CANSFGQVNQPQHF	TGTGCCAACAGTTTCGGACAGGTGAATCAGCCCCAGCATTTT
many	NA	TRBJ2-5	TRBV6-1	CASGGAVLGTQYF	TGTGCCAGCGGTGGGGCCGTTCTAGGGACCCAGTACTTC
many	NA	TRBJ2-1	TRBV6-1	CASEGSGEGDEQFF	TGTGCCAGCGAGGGTAGCGGAGAGGGGGATGAGCAGTTCTTC
many	NA	TRBJ1-6	TRBV3-1	CASSQGSPLHF	TGTGCCAGCAGCCAAGGTTCACCCCTCCACTTT
few	NA	TRBJ1-5	TRBV20-1	CSARRDLNQPQHF	TGCAGTGCTAGAAGGGACCTCAATCAGCCCCAGCATTTT
NA	NA	TRBJ1-1	TRBV5-1	CASSFETGGGTEAFF	TGCGCCAGCAGCTTTGAAACTGGGGGGGGAACTGAAGCTTTCTTT
many	NA	TRBJ1-5	TRBV6-1	CASDEPRGLEPQHF	TGTGCCAGTGATGAACCCAGGGGCCTCGAGCCCCAGCATTTT
many	TRBD1	TRBJ2-7	TRBV6-5	CASSYSAGTGVHEQYF	TGTGCCAGCAGTTACTCCGCCGGGACAGGGGTCCACGAGCAGTACTTC
many	TRBD1	TRBJ2-7	TRBV28	CASTGQGHEQYF	TGTGCCAGTACGGGACAGGGTCACGAGCAGTACTTC
many	TRBD1	TRBJ2-7	TRBV7-9	CASSNPRDRTTYEQYF	TGTGCCAGCAGCAATCCTCGGGACAGGACTACCTACGAGCAGTACTTC
many	NA	TRBJ2-3	TRBV19	CASSPGAGTFTDTQYF	TGTGCCAGTAGCCCTGGGGCGGGGACTTTCACAGATACGCAGTATTTT
many	TRBD1	TRBJ1-2	TRBV6-1	CASSETGGSLGYTF	TGTGCCAGCAGTGAGACAGGGGGATCTTTAGGCTACACCTTC
NA	NA	TRBJ1-2	TRBV6-1	CASTAGGPRGQGYGYTF	TGTGCCAGCACCGCGGGGGGTCCCAGGGGTCAGGGCTATGGCTACACCTTC
many	NA	TRBJ1-2	TRBV2	CASRVGISDSYGYTF	TGTGCCAGTAGAGTCGGTATATCGGATAGCTATGGCTACACCTTC
many	NA	TRBJ2-1	TRBV24-1	CATSDSGTSGGNEQFF	TGTGCCACCAGTGATTCCGGGACTTCCGGCGGCAATGAGCAGTTCTTC
NA	NA	TRBJ2-7	TRBV12-3/TRBV12-4	CASSYGTFTYEQYF	TGTGCCAGCAGTTATGGGACTTTCACCTACGAGCAGTACTTC
many	NA	TRBJ1-2	TRBV19	CASTQKEVYGYTF	TGTGCCAGTACTCAGAAAGAGGTCTATGGCTACACCTTC
NA	TRBD1	TRBJ2-6	TRBV6-1	CASSIQSGTAVSGANVLTF	TGTGCCAGCAGCATCCAGTCCGGGACAGCCGTCTCTGGGGCCAACGTCCTGACTTTC
many	NA	TRBJ1-1	TRBV20-1	CSAQPGDLRGTVEAFF	TGCAGTGCCCAACCGGGCGACCTTAGGGGGACGGTTGAAGCTTTCTTT
many	NA	TRBJ1-4	TRBV5-1	CASSSRQSEKLFF	TGCGCCAGCAGCTCCCGACAGAGTGAAAAACTGTTTTTT
many	NA	TRBJ2-7	TRBV24-1	CATSDSGASGAYEQYF	TGTGCCACCAGTGACTCAGGGGCTAGCGGTGCCTACGAGCAGTACTTC
NA	NA	TRBJ2-2	TRBV3-1	CASSQAGGTGELFF	TGTGCCAGCAGCCAAGCAGGGGGGACCGGGGAGCTGTTTTTT
many	TRBD2	TRBJ2-3	TRBV6-1	CASSLYTSGDTQYF	TGTGCCAGCAGTTTGTATACTAGCGGAGATACGCAGTATTTT
NA	TRBD1	TRBJ1-2	TRBV24-1	CATSDTSTGLDGYTF	TGTGCCACCAGTGACACGTCGACAGGGCTCGATGGCTACACCTTC
few	NA	TRBJ1-5	TRBV4-1	CASSLSFNQPQHF	TGCGCCAGCAGCCTCTCCTTCAATCAGCCCCAGCATTTT
few	TRBD2	TRBJ2-1	TRBV4-3	CASSQDDGAGGQYNEQFF	TGCGCCAGCAGCCAAGATGACGGGGCGGGAGGGCAGTACAATGAGCAGTTCTTC
many	NA	TRBJ1-2	TRBV11-3	CASSLAESNTNYGYTF	TGTGCCAGCAGCTTAGCTGAAAGTAACACTAACTATGGCTACACCTTC
few	NA	TRBJ2-7	TRBV6-1	CAGKSLASSYEQYF	TGTGCCGGAAAATCTCTAGCGAGCTCCTACGAGCAGTACTTC
NA	TRBD2	TRBJ2-1	TRBV5-1	CASSFGTSGRAYNEQFF	TGCGCCAGCAGCTTTGGGACTAGCGGGAGAGCCTACAATGAGCAGTTCTTC
many	NA	TRBJ1-6	TRBV28	CASRIPGSYNSPLHF	TGTGCCAGCAGGATTCCGGGCTCCTATAATTCACCCCTCCACTTT